This T cell receptor beta chain was captured in a study of breast tumors, draining lymph nodes, adjacent tissues. Study conclusions and caveats: Compared with basal-like, luminal-like tumors shared significantly more repertoire with nontumor tissue. Data only fit, rather than demonstrated, lymph node origin of most tumor T cells.

The lymph nodes were axillary draining lymph nodes from breast cancer patients. Germline values: CDR1 DFQATT, CDR2 SNEGSKA (reference sequence). The V gene end was trimmed by 6 bases and the J gene end by 2 bases; junction bases not matched to a gene: 6. CDR3 length: 15 amino acids. TCRdb processed the multiplex PCR reads anew with MiXCR; each CDR3 protein has one entry. Among 100,000 to 150,000 distinct CDR3 sequences listed, approximately 20% were seen once. Ten or more counts support this clonotype. Its specificity is not known. The rearrangement joins TRBV20-1 to TRBJ2-3, with 12 nucleotides matching TRBD2. Sequencing used axillary lymph node tissue. The receptor was derived from a female donor with breast cancer. Some clones in this sample may be carry-over from other donors' samples. The CDR3 loop reads CSAEGLAGHTDTQYF. The CDR3 DNA reads as TGCAGTGCAGAAGGACTAGCGGGGCACACAGATACGCAGTATTTT.